This TCR beta chain stems from a study of T cells in Graves' hyperthyroidism and ophthalmopathy. Amplified TCR beta CDR3 regions derived from RNA transcripts. Carried out on the TCR CDR3, a first-round RT-PCR used the HTBI primer set. TCRdb re-called the multiplex PCR reads with MiXCR, one entry per CDR3 protein. The sample shows 450,000 to 700,000 distinct CDR3 sequences, roughly 50% of them seen only once. Only a few counts were recorded for this clonotype. Its antigen is undetermined. General study results and limits: Most thyroid clonotypes that were expanded above 0.001 also turned up in blood. It was a median roughly six months before onset that the model predicted ophthalmopathy.

Germline CDR1 reads KGHDR; CDR2 reads SFDVKD. The CDR3 extends over 12 amino acids. V lost 9 bases, J lost 8 bases, and 13 bases lay in between. Material: peripheral blood or thyroid tissue (not recorded which). The gene calls are TRBV24-1 and TRBJ2-1, with D possibly TRBD1 on 5 matching bases. The TCR was taken from a woman under 30 with Graves' hyperthyroidism. For the CDR3, the DNA is TGTGCCACCGGGGCCTTGAGCGATGAGCAGTTCTTC. It yields the protein CATGALSDEQFF.